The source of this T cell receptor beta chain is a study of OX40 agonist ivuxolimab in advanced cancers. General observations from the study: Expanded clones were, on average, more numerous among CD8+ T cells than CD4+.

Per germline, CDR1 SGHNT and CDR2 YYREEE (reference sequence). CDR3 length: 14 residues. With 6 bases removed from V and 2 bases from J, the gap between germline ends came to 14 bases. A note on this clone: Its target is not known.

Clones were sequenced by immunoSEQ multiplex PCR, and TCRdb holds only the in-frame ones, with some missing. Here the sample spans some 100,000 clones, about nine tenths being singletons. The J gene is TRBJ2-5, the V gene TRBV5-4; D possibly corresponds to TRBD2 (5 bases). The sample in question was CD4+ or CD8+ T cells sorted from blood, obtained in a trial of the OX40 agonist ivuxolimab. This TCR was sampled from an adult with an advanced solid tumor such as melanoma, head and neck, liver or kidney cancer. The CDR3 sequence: CASTLDSYQETQYF. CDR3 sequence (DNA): TGTGCCAGCACCCTGGACTCCTATCAAGAGACCCAGTACTTC.